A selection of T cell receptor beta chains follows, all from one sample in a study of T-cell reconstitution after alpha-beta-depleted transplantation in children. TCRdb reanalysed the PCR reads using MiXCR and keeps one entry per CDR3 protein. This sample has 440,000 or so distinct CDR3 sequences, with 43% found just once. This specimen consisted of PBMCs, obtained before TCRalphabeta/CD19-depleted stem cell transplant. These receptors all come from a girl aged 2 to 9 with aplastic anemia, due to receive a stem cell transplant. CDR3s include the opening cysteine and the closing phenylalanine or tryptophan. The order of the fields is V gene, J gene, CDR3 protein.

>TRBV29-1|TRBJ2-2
CSVDRGGRTGELFF
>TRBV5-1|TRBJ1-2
CASTSGTDGYTF
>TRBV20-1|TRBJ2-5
CSARPTSGGIQETQYF
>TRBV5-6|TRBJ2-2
CAFTDSLNTGELFF
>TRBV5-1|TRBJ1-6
CASDPTGDNSPLHF
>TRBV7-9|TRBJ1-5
CASSLNGPQPQHF
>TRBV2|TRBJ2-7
CASSGQGLYEQYF
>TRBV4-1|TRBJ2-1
CASSQESHNEQFF
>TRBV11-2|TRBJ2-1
CASSPVSSVNEQFF
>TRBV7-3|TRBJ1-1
CASSLLGHMNTEAFF
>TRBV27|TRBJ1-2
CASSGKGTPSVVIYGYTF
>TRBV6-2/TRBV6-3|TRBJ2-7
CASAESGTAYYEQYF
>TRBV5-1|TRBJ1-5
CASSLGGQGYQPQHF